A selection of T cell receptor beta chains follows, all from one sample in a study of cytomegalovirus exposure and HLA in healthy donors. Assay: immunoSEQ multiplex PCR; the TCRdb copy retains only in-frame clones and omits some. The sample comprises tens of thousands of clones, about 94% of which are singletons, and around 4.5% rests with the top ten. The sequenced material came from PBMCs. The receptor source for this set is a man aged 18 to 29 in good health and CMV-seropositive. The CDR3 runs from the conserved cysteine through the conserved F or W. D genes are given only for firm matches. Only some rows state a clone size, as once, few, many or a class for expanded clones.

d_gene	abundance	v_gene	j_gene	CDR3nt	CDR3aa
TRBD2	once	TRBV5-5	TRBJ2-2	TGTGCCAGCAGCTTGGTAGCGGGGAACACCGGGGAGCTGTTTTTT	CASSLVAGNTGELFF
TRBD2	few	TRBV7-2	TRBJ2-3	TGTGCCAGCAGCTTAGGGCTAGCGGGGAGGGATACGCAGTATTTT	CASSLGLAGRDTQYF
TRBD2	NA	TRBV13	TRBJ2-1	TGTGCCAGCAGTCGGACTAGCGGGGGGGCTGGATACAATGAGCAGTTCTTC	CASSRTSGGAGYNEQFF
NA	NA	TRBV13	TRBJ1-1	TGTGCCAGCAGCCAGGGGTGGACTGAAGCTTTCTTT	CASSQGWTEAFF
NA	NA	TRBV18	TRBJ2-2	TGTGCCAGCTCACCCTTGACTACGAGAAAAGTTACCGGGGAGCTGTTTTTT	CASSPLTTRKVTGELFF
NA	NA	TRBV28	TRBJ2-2	TGTGCCAGCAAGGCCCGTGGGGGCGGAACCGGGGAGCTGTTTTTT	CASKARGGGTGELFF
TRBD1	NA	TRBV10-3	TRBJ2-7	TGTGCCATCTCTATTCCGGGACAGGGCCCCTACGAGCAGTACTTC	CAISIPGQGPYEQYF
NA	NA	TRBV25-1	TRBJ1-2	TGTGCCAGCAGTGAATACGGGGGCTATGGCTACACCTTC	CASSEYGGYGYTF
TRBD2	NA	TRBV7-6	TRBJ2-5	TGTGCCAGCAGCTCGGTCGTATCGCTAGCGGTTCAAGAGACCCAGTACTTC	CASSSVVSLAVQETQYF
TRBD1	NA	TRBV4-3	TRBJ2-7	TGCGCCAGCAGCCAAGATAACTTACAACAGACAGGGGGCCTCTACGAGCAGTACTTC	CASSQDNLQQTGGLYEQYF
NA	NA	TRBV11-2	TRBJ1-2	TGTGCCAGCAGCTCGCCAGACGGGGGGGACTATGGCTACACCTTC	CASSSPDGGDYGYTF
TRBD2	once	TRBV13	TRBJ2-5	TGTGCCAGCAGCTTTTCCGGGTGGGGGGGAGAGACCCAGTACTTC	CASSFSGWGGETQYF
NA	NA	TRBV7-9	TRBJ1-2	TGTGCCAGCAGCCTGGGGGAGGGAATGGGACCTATGAGTGGCTACACCTTC	CASSLGEGMGPMSGYTF
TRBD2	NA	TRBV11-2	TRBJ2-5	TGTGCCAGCAGCTTCGTCCAGTGGGAGGGACTACCTCAAGAGACCCAGTACTTC	CASSFVQWEGLPQETQYF
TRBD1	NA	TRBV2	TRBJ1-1	TGTGCCAGCAGTGGGAGAGTTGAGGACAGGGTTCCTGAAGCTTTCTTT	CASSGRVEDRVPEAFF
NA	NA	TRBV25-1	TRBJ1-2	TGTGCCAGCAGGAGCCAGGCGAGTGGCTACACCTTC	CASRSQASGYTF
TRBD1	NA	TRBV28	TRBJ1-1	TGTGCCAGCATCCTCTCAGGTCCCCCTCTCAGGGGGATGAACACTGAAGCTTTCTTT	CASILSGPPLRGMNTEAFF
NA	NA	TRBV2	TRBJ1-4	TGTGCCAGCAGTTATTACGGTGAAAAACTGTTTTTT	CASSYYGEKLFF
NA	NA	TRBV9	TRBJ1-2	TGTGCCAGCAGCCCCCGGGTCAGCGGGAAGGGACCTATCGGCTACACCTTC	CASSPRVSGKGPIGYTF
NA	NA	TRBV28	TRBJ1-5	TGTGCCAGCAGTTTAGATTTGGCGGCAGCCGGGCCCCAGCATTTT	CASSLDLAAAGPQHF
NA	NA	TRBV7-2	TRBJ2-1	TGTGCCAGCAGCTCCCAAGATAGCGGCTACAATGAGCAGTTCTTC	CASSSQDSGYNEQFF
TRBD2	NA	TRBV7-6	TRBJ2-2	TGTGCCAGCAGCCCGACTAGCGGTACCTACACCGGGGAGCTGTTTTTT	CASSPTSGTYTGELFF
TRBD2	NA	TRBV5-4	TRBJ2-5	TGTGCCAGCGCCCCCGGCGGGGGGGCCGTGGAGACCCAGTACTTC	CASAPGGGAVETQYF
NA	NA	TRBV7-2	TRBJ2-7	TGTGCCAGCAGCGATAGACAGGGACTCTACGAGCAGTACTTC	CASSDRQGLYEQYF
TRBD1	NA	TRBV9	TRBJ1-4	TGTGCCAGCAGTCCAGGGACAGAAAATGAAAAACTGTTTTTT	CASSPGTENEKLFF
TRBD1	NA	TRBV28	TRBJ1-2	TGTGCCAGCAGGGACAGGGCGCCATATGGCTACACCTTC	CASRDRAPYGYTF
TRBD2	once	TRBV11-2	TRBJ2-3	TGTGCCAGCAGCTTAGAGGCTAGCGGGGGTCAAGATACGCAGTATTTT	CASSLEASGGQDTQYF
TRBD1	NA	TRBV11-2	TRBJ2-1	TGTGCCAGCAGCCGGACAGGGGGGGACAATGAGCAGTTCTTC	CASSRTGGDNEQFF
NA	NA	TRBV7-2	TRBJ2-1	TGTGCCAGCAGTACCGACAGCCAATCCTACAATGAGCAGTTCTTC	CASSTDSQSYNEQFF
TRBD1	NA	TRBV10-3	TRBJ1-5	TGTGCCATCAGTCGACAGGGGGAGAATCAGCCCCAGCATTTT	CAISRQGENQPQHF
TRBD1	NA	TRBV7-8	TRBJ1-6	TGTGCCAGCAGACTGACAGGGGTAAATTCACCCCTCCACTTT	CASRLTGVNSPLHF
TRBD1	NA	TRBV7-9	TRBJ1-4	TGTGCCAGCAGCCCGTGGACAGGGAATAATGAAAAACTGTTTTTT	CASSPWTGNNEKLFF
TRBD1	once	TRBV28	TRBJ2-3	TGTGCCAGCAGTTTAGCTCTCCGGGACAGTGGAGCGGATACGCAGTATTTT	CASSLALRDSGADTQYF
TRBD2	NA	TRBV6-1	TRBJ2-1	TGTGCCAGCAGTGTCGGGGGGGGCGACAATGAGCAGTTCTTC	CASSVGGGDNEQFF
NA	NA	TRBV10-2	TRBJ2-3	TGCGCCAGCAGTCGGGACTTCACAGATACGCAGTATTTT	CASSRDFTDTQYF
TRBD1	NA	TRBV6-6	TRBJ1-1	TGTGCCAGCGTCCGGCAGGGGGCATCCGAAGCTTTCTTT	CASVRQGASEAFF
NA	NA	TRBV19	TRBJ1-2	TGTGCCAGTAGTATAGAGGGGCGACCCTCCAACGGGGGCTACACCTTC	CASSIEGRPSNGGYTF
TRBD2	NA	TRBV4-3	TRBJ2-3	TGCGCCAGCAGCCATGGGACTAGCGGGAGAATGACAGATACGCAGTATTTT	CASSHGTSGRMTDTQYF
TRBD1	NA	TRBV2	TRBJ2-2	TGTGCCAGCAGCAGATGGGGACAGGGGGACGGGGAGCTGTTTTTT	CASSRWGQGDGELFF
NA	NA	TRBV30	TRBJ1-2	TGTGCCTGGAGTGTTCCTCAGGGGAGCTATGGCTACACCTTC	CAWSVPQGSYGYTF
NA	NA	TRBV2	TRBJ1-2	TGTGCCAGCAGGCAGGGCGTCCAAACTAACTATGGCTACACCTTC	CASRQGVQTNYGYTF
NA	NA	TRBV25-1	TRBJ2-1	TGTGCCAGCAGGGAGTACGCCGATGAGCAGTTCTTC	CASREYADEQFF
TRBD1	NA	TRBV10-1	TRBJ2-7	TGCGCCAGCAGTGATTCCGGGACAGGGACCTACGAGCAGTACTTC	CASSDSGTGTYEQYF
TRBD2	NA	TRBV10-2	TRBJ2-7	TGCGCCAGCAGGGATTTAGCGGGGAGATACGAGCAGTACTTC	CASRDLAGRYEQYF
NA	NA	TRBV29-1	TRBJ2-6	TGCAGCGTTGAGCGACAGAGCTCTGGGGCCAACGTCCTGACTTTC	CSVERQSSGANVLTF
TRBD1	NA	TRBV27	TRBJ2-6	TGTGCCAGCAGTCTTCCAGGGGGCTCTGGGGCCAACGTCCTGACTTTC	CASSLPGGSGANVLTF
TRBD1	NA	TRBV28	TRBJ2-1	TGTGCCAGCAGTCTTATAGGACAGGGAGGTTTCAATGAGCAGTTCTTC	CASSLIGQGGFNEQFF
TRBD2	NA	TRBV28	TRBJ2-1	TGTGCCAGCACCCCGGCGGGGGGCAATGAGCAGTTCTTC	CASTPAGGNEQFF
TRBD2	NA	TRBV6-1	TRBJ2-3	TGTGCCAGCAGTGAAGTGCGTGGGGGGGGACCACACACAGATACGCAGTATTTT	CASSEVRGGGPHTDTQYF
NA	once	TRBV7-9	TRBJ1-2	TGTGCCAGCAGCTCTTCGGGACATCCTACCGGCTACACCTTC	CASSSSGHPTGYTF
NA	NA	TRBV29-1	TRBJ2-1	TGCAGCGTTGTTCCGGCGGACTCCTACAATGAGCAGTTCTTC	CSVVPADSYNEQFF
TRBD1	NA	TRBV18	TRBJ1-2	TGTGCCAGCTCACTGGGACAGGGGTTTGGCTACACCTTC	CASSLGQGFGYTF